This T cell receptor (beta chain) comes out of a study of T-cell reconstitution after alpha-beta-depleted transplantation in children. Study results and limitations: Surviving recipient T cells and thymic progenitors underlay high day-60 TCRbeta diversity in some patients.

Molecular barcoding with unique molecular identifiers was used for the TCRbeta library. TCRdb recomputed calls from the PCR reads with MiXCR, one row per CDR3 protein. The data show hundreds of thousands of distinct CDR3 sequences, about 23% seen once. This clonotype was counted a few times. The antigen is not known. The sample was PBMCs, taken before TCRalphabeta/CD19-depleted stem cell transplant. The origin of this receptor is a girl aged 2-10 years with Fanconi anemia, due to receive a stem cell transplant.

The CDR3 nucleotides read TGTGCCAGCAGCTTAACACGTGTCGACTGGACTAGGAACGAGCAGTACTTC. Protein sequence: CASSLTRVDWTRNEQYF. The J gene is TRBJ2-7, the V gene TRBV7-3; TRBD2 matches 7 bases. Germline V gives CDR1 SGHTA, CDR2 FQGTGA. J lost 5 bases, V lost 0 bases, and 13 bases had no gene match. This CDR3 contains 17 residues.